One sample yielded the 31 T cell receptor beta chains listed below, sequenced in a study of identical twins (dated by TCRdb to 2016 to 2018). The library was generated by 5' RACE. This sample was sequenced with an Illumina HiSeq 2000. TCRdb trimmed the raw reads at Q25, called clones with MiXCR and kept productive beta chains. Every distinct CDR3 protein forms one entry, paired with its most common genes and DNA. Counted in this sample were about 480,000 distinct CDR3 sequences; 13% to 15% of them appeared once. The ten largest clones capture more than 0.5% of the sample. These records were also assigned to another study, of yellow fever vaccine responses in identical twins.

The sequenced sample was CD4+ T cells sorted from blood. These receptors originate from a woman between 18 and 29 years old in good health.

The table lists this clonotype with a few counts. The V and J genes are TRBV12-3 or TRBV12-4 and TRBJ2-4; 8 bases agree with TRBD1. This CDR3 contains 18 residues. The junction had 14 bases not matched to a gene; V was cut back by 5 bases and J by 2 bases. In DNA form, the CDR3 reads TGTGCCAGCAGTCCCGGGACAGGCCTTTTCAATTCCAAAAACATTCAGTACTTC. Translated: CASSPGTGLFNSKNIQYF.

The chain recombines TRBV12-3 or TRBV12-4 with TRBJ2-3, with 12 bases identical to TRBD2. CDR3 length: 17 residues. Losses at the gene ends were 6 bases for V and 1 base for J; bases not matched to a gene: 8. In nucleotides, the CDR3 is TGTGCCAGCAGATCGGCCGGACTAGCGGGACGCACAGATACGCAGTATTTT. Encoded protein: CASRSAGLAGRTDTQYF.

This clonotype was observed a few times. The rearrangement joins TRBV18 to TRBJ2-3; D possibly corresponds to TRBD2 (5 bases). This CDR3 is 15 amino acids long. In germline, CDR1 is KGHSH, CDR2 LQKENI. Trimming removed 0 bases from V and 0 bases from J, with 7 bases in between. The chain's CDR3 is CASSPPRASTDTQYF. CDR3 bases: TGTGCCAGCTCACCACCGAGGGCTAGCACAGATACGCAGTATTTT.

The chain couples TRBV3-1 to TRBJ2-3; unclear D gene. The germline gives CDR1 LGHDT, CDR2 YNNKEL (reference sequence). The V and J ends lost 6 bases and 4 bases respectively, with 5 bases between them. The CDR3 runs to 11 residues. The CDR3 DNA is TGTGCCAGCAGTTGGTCAGATACGCAGTATTTT. It specifies CASSWSDTQYF.

The gene calls are TRBV2 and TRBJ1-2; 7 nucleotides match TRBD1. CDR1 SNHLY and CDR2 FYNNEI come from the germline V gene. This CDR3 comprises 13 residues. The V segment lost 4 bases and the J segment 2 bases; nucleotides outside the gene matches: 1. This chain's CDR3 is CASSVTGNYGYTF. The CDR3 coding sequence is TGTGCCAGCAGTGTGACAGGGAACTATGGCTACACCTTC.

This clonotype has only a few counts. J is TRBJ2-3 and V is TRBV28; TRBD2 matches 8 bases. The CDR3 is 17 amino acids. Trimming cost V 5 bases and J 0 bases; bases outside gene matches: 10. CDR1 and CDR2 (germline): MDHEN, SYDVKM. CDR3 coding DNA: TGTGCCAGCAGTATCAGGGTTCTAGCGGGCAGCACAGATACGCAGTATTTT. It is translated as CASSIRVLAGSTDTQYF.

This clonotype was detected only a few times. The chain uses TRBV5-1 and TRBJ2-1; the match to TRBD1 covers 7 bases. The germline CDR1 and CDR2 sequences are SGHRS and YFSETQ. The CDR3 sequence is 16 residues long. V lost 4 bases and J lost 4; bases outside the gene matches: 11. The CDR3 loop is CASSTLQGSYYNEQFF. Here the CDR3 DNA reads TGCGCCAGCAGCACCCTACAGGGGTCTTATTACAATGAGCAGTTCTTC.

The chain combines TRBV27 with TRBJ2-3, with 14 positions matching TRBD2. Germline CDR1 MNHEY, CDR2 SMNVEV (reference sequence). The CDR3 runs 13 residues. V shed 5 bases and J 10 bases; nucleotides not matched to a gene: 2. The CDR3 sequence: CASSGTSGGAQYF. The CDR3 region has the DNA TGTGCCAGCAGTGGGACTAGCGGGGGCGCGCAGTATTTT.

This clonotype was detected ten times or more. The chain combines TRBV3-1 with TRBJ2-2; TRBD2 agrees at 7 bases. The CDR3 consists of 15 residues. Germline CDR1 is LGHDT and CDR2 is YNNKEL (reference sequence). V lost 5 bases, J lost 4 bases, and 7 bases stayed unmatched. DNA of the CDR3: TGTGCCAGCAGCGTACGATTAGCGGGCACCGGGGAGCTGTTTTTT. Encoded protein: CASSVRLAGTGELFF.

This clonotype was observed a few times. CDR3 coding DNA: TGTGCCAGCAGTGATAAAAACATTCAGTACTTC. This translates into CASSDKNIQYF. The chain uses TRBV25-1 and TRBJ2-4; no clear D. Germline V gives CDR1 MGHDK, CDR2 SYGVNS. V lost 3 bases and J lost 4, with 1 base in between. The CDR3 covers 11 residues.

This clonotype was seen more than once but under ten times. The chain uses TRBV5-5 and TRBJ2-3; 9 nucleotides match TRBD1. Germline loops: CDR1 SGHKS, CDR2 YYEKEE (reference sequence). After removal of 6 bases from V and 1 base from J, the junction contained 6 bases not matched to a gene. The CDR3 runs to 15 residues. The CDR3 region is CASNLQGARTDTQYF. The CDR3 DNA is TGTGCCAGCAACCTACAGGGGGCGCGCACAGATACGCAGTATTTT. The complete variable domain, with remaining parts taken from reference TRBV5-5 and TRBJ2-3, reads DAGVTQSPTHLIKTRGQQVTLRCSPISGHKSVSWYQQVLGQGPQFIFQYYEKEERGRGNFPDRFSARQFPNYSSELNVNALLLGDSALYLCASNLQGARTDTQYFGPGTRLTVL.

DNA for the CDR3: TGTGCCAGCAGTTACGTGGGGGACGGTTTCTTGAACACTGAAGCTTTCTTT. Translating gives CASSYVGDGFLNTEAFF. The chain combines TRBV6-5 with TRBJ1-1, with D perhaps matching TRBD1 (5 bases). Germline CDR1 reads MNHEY; CDR2 reads SVGAGI. Between the trimmed V and J ends, which lost 2 bases and 0 bases, there was a span of 16 bases. The CDR3 is 17 residues long.

This clonotype came up a few times. V gene TRBV11-3 combines with J gene TRBJ2-1, with TRBD2 identical over 8 bases. Germline V gene lookup returns CDR1 SGHNT and CDR2 YENEEA. The CDR3 length is 15 residues. The trim removed 1 base at V and 5 bases at J, leaving 4 bases unmatched. In nucleotides, the CDR3 is TGTGCCAGCAGCTTAGTTAGCGGGGTTGACAATGAGCAGTTCTTC. Protein: CASSLVSGVDNEQFF.

This clonotype has more than one count but fewer than ten. The J gene is TRBJ1-1, the V gene TRBV2; D is unclear. The CDR3 runs 14 residues. Trimming took off 5 bases at V and 1 base at J, with 11 bases between the two ends. Looked up from germline, CDR1 is SNHLY and CDR2 is FYNNEI. The CDR3 nucleotides read TGTGCCAGCAGTAACAGAGTCGGGAACACTGAAGCTTTCTTT. Translated: CASSNRVGNTEAFF.

Comment on this clonotype: One end of the junction varies from germline; a read error may be responsible. The V gene is TRBV7-2, the J gene TRBJ2-2; D is possibly TRBD2 (5 bases). Germline V lookup: CDR1 SGHTA, CDR2 FQGNSA. This CDR3 is built from 13 residues. CDR3 DNA sequence: TGTGCCAGCAGCGCTACCAACACCGGGGAGCCGTTTTTT. Its translation is CASSATNTGEPFF. Complete variable domain (other parts from reference TRBV7-2 and TRBJ2-2): GAGVSQSPSNKVTEKGKDVELRCDPISGHTALYWYRQSLGQGLEFLIYFQGNSAPDKSGLPSDRFSAERTGGSVSTLTIQRTQQEDSAVYLCASSATNTGEPFFGEGSRLTVL.

In its sample, this clonotype was seen a few times. J is TRBJ2-7 and V is TRBV3-1; D remains unclear. The CDR3 consists of 12 residues. Germline values: CDR1 LGHDT, CDR2 YNNKEL (reference sequence). V was pared by 2 bases and J by 5 bases, with 7 bases between. CDR3 residues: CASSQFQDEQYF. For the CDR3, the DNA is TGTGCCAGCAGCCAATTCCAAGACGAGCAGTACTTC.

This clonotype was observed a few times. V usage is TRBV7-6 and J usage is TRBJ2-6; D unclear. The CDR3 is 13 residues long. The V and J ends lost 10 bases and 5 bases respectively, with 12 bases between them. The germline gives CDR1 SGHVS, CDR2 FNYEAQ. The CDR3 sequence: CATPRVRANVLTF. The CDR3 bases are TGTGCCACCCCCAGAGTTAGGGCCAACGTCCTGACTTTC.

CDR3: CASSHDRKGSYEQYF. The CDR3 coding sequence is TGCGCCAGCAGCCATGACCGTAAGGGCTCCTACGAGCAGTACTTC. This chain uses TRBV10-1 with TRBJ2-7; D gene uncertain. The CDR3 has 15 amino acids. In germline, CDR1 is WNHNN, CDR2 SYGVQD (reference sequence). Trimming took off 6 bases at V and 0 bases at J, with 15 bases between the two ends.

This clonotype has just a few counts. V usage is TRBV9 and J usage is TRBJ2-2, with 8 bases aligning to TRBD1. Looked up from germline, CDR1 is SGDLS and CDR2 is YYNGEE. The CDR3 runs 15 residues. Trimming removed 1 base from V and 4 bases from J; junction bases left unmatched: 3. The CDR3 nucleotides read TGTGCCAGCAGCGTACGGACAGGGTCCACCGGGGAGCTGTTTTTT. It codes for CASSVRTGSTGELFF.

The sample holds many counts of this clonotype. V is TRBV12-3 or TRBV12-4 and J is TRBJ2-1; 9 bases are shared with TRBD2. J was trimmed by 5 bases and V by 6 bases; bases with no gene match: 5. The CDR3 is 14 amino acids. The CDR3 sequence is CASSPSGINNEQFF. The CDR3 DNA reads as TGTGCCAGCAGCCCTAGCGGGATTAACAATGAGCAGTTCTTC.

This clonotype was seen only a few times. This rearrangement joins TRBV20-1 to TRBJ2-7; D gene ambiguous. The V and J ends lost 2 bases and 2 bases respectively, with 10 bases between them. CDR3 length equals 13 residues. Germline V lookup: CDR1 DFQATT, CDR2 SNEGSKA (reference sequence). DNA for the CDR3: TGCAGTGCTAGACGAGGTTACGCCTACGAGCAGTACTTC. It encodes CSARRGYAYEQYF.

This chain uses TRBV7-2 with TRBJ2-3; D might be TRBD1 or TRBD2, each matching 5 bases. The germline V gene encodes CDR1 SGHTA and CDR2 FQGNSA. Trimming left V 8 bases short and J 4 bases short, with 13 bases between. The CDR3 totals 13 residues. As DNA, the CDR3 is TGTGCCAGCGCTAATAGAGGGGCAGATACGCAGTATTTT. This gives the protein CASANRGADTQYF.

This clonotype was recorded at least ten times. CDR3 sequence reads: CASSLVGTGLNTEAFF. Here the CDR3 DNA reads TGCGCCAGCAGCTTGGTCGGGACAGGTCTGAACACTGAAGCTTTCTTT. The rearrangement uses TRBV5-1 and TRBJ1-1; 8 bases are shared with TRBD1. CDR1 and CDR2 from the germline V gene are SGHRS and YFSETQ. Trimming at V came to 0 bases and at J to 0 bases, leaving 4 bases not matched to a gene. CDR3 size: 16 residues. Filled out from reference TRBV5-1 and TRBJ1-1, the complete variable domain reads KAGVTQTPRYLIKTRGQQVTLSCSPISGHRSVSWYQQTPGQGLQFLFEYFSETQRNKGNFPGRFSGRQFSNSRSEMNVSTLELGDSALYLCASSLVGTGLNTEAFFGQGTRLTVV.

This clonotype has just a few counts. The rearrangement joins TRBV11-1 to TRBJ2-7; 10 bases map to TRBD1. V gave up 1 base and J gave up 4 bases; unmatched junction bases: 13. The germline V gene encodes CDR1 SGHAT and CDR2 FQDESV (reference sequence). The CDR3 has 18 residues. The CDR3 sequence: CASSLDSRPTGGMYEQYF. The CDR3 bases are TGTGCCAGCAGCTTAGATTCTCGACCGACAGGGGGCATGTACGAGCAGTACTTC.

This clonotype came up many times. The chain employs TRBV5-5 and TRBJ2-2; D is unclear. Trimming took off 3 bases at V and 6 bases at J, with 12 bases between the two ends. The CDR3 consists of 14 residues. CDR1 and CDR2 from the germline V gene are SGHKS and YYEKEE (reference sequence). This CDR3 reads CASSSIVLAGELFF. The CDR3 bases are TGTGCCAGCAGCTCGATTGTATTGGCCGGGGAGCTGTTTTTT.

CDR3 sequence: CASSTTGQGLGTQYF. CDR3 in DNA: TGTGCCAGCAGCACAACGGGACAGGGTTTAGGGACCCAGTACTTC. The rearrangement uses TRBV6-1 and TRBJ2-5; TRBD1 matches at 9 bases. The junction had 12 bases not matched to a gene; V was cut back by 6 bases and J by 7 bases. This CDR3 contains 15 residues. Germline V gives CDR1 MNHNS, CDR2 SASEGT.

In this sample, this clonotype turned up a few times. V is TRBV11-3 and J is TRBJ2-1, with D possibly TRBD2 on 5 matching bases. The ends were cut back, 5 bases at V and 9 bases at J, with 14 bases in the middle. The CDR3 is 13 amino acids. The germline gives CDR1 SGHNT, CDR2 YENEEA. CDR3 in amino acids: CASSTLLGVEQFF. As DNA, the CDR3 is TGTGCCAGCAGCACGCTACTAGGCGTTGAGCAGTTCTTC. The entire variable domain, with the rest obtained from reference TRBV11-3 and TRBJ2-1, is as follows: EAGVVQSPRYKIIEKKQPVAFWCNPISGHNTLYWYLQNLGQGPELLIRYENEEAVDDSQLPKDRFSAERLKGVDSTLKIQPAELGDSAVYLCASSTLLGVEQFFGPGTRLTVL.

The chain uses TRBV7-6 and TRBJ2-7, with D uncertain. Germline lookup yields CDR1 SGHVS and CDR2 FNYEAQ. The ends were cut back, 2 bases at V and 4 bases at J, with 9 bases in the middle. There are 13 residues in the CDR3. The CDR3 sequence: CASSLRDGYEQYF. The DNA for the CDR3 is TGTGCCAGCAGCTTACGAGACGGGTACGAGCAGTACTTC.

This clonotype was found a few times. The chain carries TRBV14 and TRBJ2-1, with 8 bases aligning to TRBD2. The CDR3 runs 16 residues. Germline V gives CDR1 SGHDN, CDR2 FVKESK. With 1 base clipped from V and 6 bases from J, the junction kept 8 bases outside the gene matches. The CDR3 DNA is TGTGCCAGCAGCCAAGTTGGACGGGGGGGATTCAATGAGCAGTTCTTC. This gives the protein CASSQVGRGGFNEQFF.

This clonotype occurred a few times. The chain has TRBV12-3 or TRBV12-4 and TRBJ2-3; D is perhaps TRBD2 (6 bases). The CDR3 sequence is 15 residues long. The V end was cut by 6 bases, the J end by 2 bases, with 15 bases between. DNA for the CDR3: TGTGCCAGCAGCCATGACGGGAGCTACACAGATACGCAGTATTTT. Its protein is CASSHDGSYTDTQYF.

This sequence joins TRBV20-1 and TRBJ2-5; TRBD2 aligns across 15 bases. The V segment lost 3 bases and the J segment 2 bases; nucleotides outside the gene matches: 10. Germline V gives CDR1 DFQATT, CDR2 SNEGSKA (reference sequence). The CDR3 contains 18 residues. The CDR3: CSASPPKGLAGGQETQYF. Written as DNA, the CDR3 is TGCAGTGCTAGTCCACCTAAAGGACTAGCGGGGGGGCAAGAGACCCAGTACTTC.